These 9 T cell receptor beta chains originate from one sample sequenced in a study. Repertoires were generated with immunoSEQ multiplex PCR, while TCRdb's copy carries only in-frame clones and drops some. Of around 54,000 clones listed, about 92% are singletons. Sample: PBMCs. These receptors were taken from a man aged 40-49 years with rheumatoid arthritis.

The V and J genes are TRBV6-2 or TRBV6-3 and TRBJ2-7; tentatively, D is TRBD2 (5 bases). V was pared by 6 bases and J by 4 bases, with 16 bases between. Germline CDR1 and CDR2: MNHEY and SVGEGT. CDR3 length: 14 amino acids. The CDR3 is CASSPGGFPYEQYF. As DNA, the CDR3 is TGTGCCAGCAGCCCAGGAGGATTCCCGTACGAGCAGTACTTC.

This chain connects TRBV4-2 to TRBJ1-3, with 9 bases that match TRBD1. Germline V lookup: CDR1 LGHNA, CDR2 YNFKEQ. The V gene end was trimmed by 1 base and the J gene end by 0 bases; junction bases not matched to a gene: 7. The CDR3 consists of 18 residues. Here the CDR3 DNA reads TGTGCCAGCAGCCAAGGGGGGACAGGGAAGCCCTCTGGAAACACCATATATTTT. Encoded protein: CASSQGGTGKPSGNTIYF.

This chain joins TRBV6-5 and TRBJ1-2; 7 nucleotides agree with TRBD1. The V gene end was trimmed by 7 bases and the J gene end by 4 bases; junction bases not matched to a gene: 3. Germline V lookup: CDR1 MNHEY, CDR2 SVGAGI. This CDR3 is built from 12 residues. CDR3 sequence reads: CASKGGVYGYTF. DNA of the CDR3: TGTGCCAGCAAAGGGGGCGTCTATGGCTACACCTTC.

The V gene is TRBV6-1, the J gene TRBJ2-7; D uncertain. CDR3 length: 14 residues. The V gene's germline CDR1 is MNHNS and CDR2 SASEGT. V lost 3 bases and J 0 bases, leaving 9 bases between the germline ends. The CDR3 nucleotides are TGTGCCAGCAGTGAGTACCCGTACTCCTACGAGCAGTACTTC. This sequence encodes CASSEYPYSYEQYF.

The CDR3 bases are TGTGCCAGCAGCCAATCGGGAGGCCCTGAAGCTTTCTTT. Amino acid sequence: CASSQSGGPEAFF. The V gene is TRBV16, the J gene TRBJ1-1; D is undetermined. Germline CDR1 reads KGHSY; CDR2 reads FQNENV. CDR3 size: 13 residues. Trimming cost V 0 bases and J 6 bases, with 8 bases left between them.

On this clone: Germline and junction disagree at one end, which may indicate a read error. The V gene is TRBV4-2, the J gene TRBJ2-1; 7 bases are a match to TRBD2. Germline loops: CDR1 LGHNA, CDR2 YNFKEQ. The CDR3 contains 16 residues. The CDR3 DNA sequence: TGTGCCAGCAGCCAAGGTAGCGGGTCCTCCAACAATGAGCAGTTCTTC. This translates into CASSQGSGSSNNEQFF.

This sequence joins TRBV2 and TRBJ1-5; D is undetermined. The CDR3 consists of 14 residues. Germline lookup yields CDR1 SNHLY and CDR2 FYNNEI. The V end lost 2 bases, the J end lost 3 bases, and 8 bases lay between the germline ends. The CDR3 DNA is TGTGCCAGCAGTGAAAGGATTACCAATCAGCCCCAGCATTTT. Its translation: CASSERITNQPQHF.

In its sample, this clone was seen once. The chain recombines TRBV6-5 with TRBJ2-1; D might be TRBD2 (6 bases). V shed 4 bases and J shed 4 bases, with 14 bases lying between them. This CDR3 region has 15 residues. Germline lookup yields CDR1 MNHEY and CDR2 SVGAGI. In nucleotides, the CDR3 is TGTGCCAGCAGTTCTGGCGGGGTAAAATACAATGAGCAGTTCTTC. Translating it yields CASSSGGVKYNEQFF.

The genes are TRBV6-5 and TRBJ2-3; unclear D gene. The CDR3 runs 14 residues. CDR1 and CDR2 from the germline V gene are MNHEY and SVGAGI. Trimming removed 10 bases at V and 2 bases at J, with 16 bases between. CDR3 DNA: TGTGCCACCCGTCCGCCTTCTGACACAGATACGCAGTATTTT. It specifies CATRPPSDTDTQYF.